The text below deals with one TCR beta chain. Its antigen is unknown. This sample is part of a study of graft-versus-host responses after intestinal transplantation. Clones were read by immunoSEQ multiplex PCR, and TCRdb kept only the in-frame ones, dropping some. Of about 98,000 clones detected, around 83% appear once; the ten largest clones hold 17%. The clonotype was recovered from a human donor who received an intestinal transplant. The sequencing here drew on unstimulated CD8+ T cells sorted from spleen or lymph node cells, taken before intestinal transplant.

CDR3 in amino acids: CASSEDGTYSYEQYF. The CDR3 nucleotides are TGTGCCAGCAGTGAAGACGGCACCTACTCCTACGAGCAGTACTTC. The chain links TRBV6-4 to TRBJ2-5; no clear D. TRBJ2-7 matches the DNA end more closely, so the J call is doubtful. Germline V gives CDR1 MRHNA, CDR2 SNTAGT. The CDR3 runs to 15 residues.